Below, 16 T cell receptor beta chains from the same sample are listed, as sequenced in a study of T cell repertoires in cytomegalovirus infection. A single record per CDR3 protein comes from TCRdb applying MiXCR to the reads. The data show hundreds of thousands of distinct CDR3 sequences, around a third seen once. No antigen has been assigned to these receptors. The sample consisted of cultured CD8+ T cells from PBMCs, taken from culture after CMV antigen stimulation. The receptors stem from a human donor in good health (CMV status not recorded). Some clones in this sample may be carry-over from other donors' samples.

This sequence joins TRBV16 and TRBJ2-7; possible D gene TRBD1, 5 bases. Trimming stripped 4 bases from V and 5 bases from J, with 12 bases between. CDR1 is KGHSY and CDR2 is FQNENV in the germline V gene. CDR3 length: 13 amino acids. The CDR3 loop is CASSLDNADEQYV. The CDR3 nucleotides read TGTGCCAGCAGCCTGGACAACGCCGACGAGCAGTACGTC.

Note on this clonotype: A much larger clone differs from this one at a single base, so this may be a read error. The rearrangement links TRBV7-2 to TRBJ1-2, with D tentatively TRBD1 (6 bases). CDR3 size: 14 residues. CDR1 is SGHTA, CDR2 FQGNSA, per germline. CDR3 sequence reads: CANSLGGRGYGYTF. Here the CDR3 DNA reads TGTGCCAACAGCTTAGGGGGGCGGGGCTATGGCTACACCTTC.

J is TRBJ1-5 and V is TRBV19; 8 positions match TRBD1. The CDR3 extends over 14 amino acids. V lost 9 bases to trimming and J lost 3 bases; unmatched junction nucleotides: 7. Germline assignment: CDR1 LNHDA and CDR2 SQIVND (reference sequence). In nucleotides, the CDR3 is TGTGCCAGCTGTACAGGGGGTACCAATCAGCCCCAGCATTTT. Amino acid sequence: CASCTGGTNQPQHF.

In DNA form, the CDR3 reads TGTGCCAGCAGTTATCCCTTCGGGGTTAGCACAGATACGCAGTATTTT. Amino acids: CASSYPFGVSTDTQYF. The gene calls are TRBV6-2 or TRBV6-3 and TRBJ2-3; possible D gene TRBD2, 5 bases. Germline values: CDR1 MNHEY, CDR2 SVGEGT. Trimming stripped 3 bases from V and 0 bases from J, with 13 bases between. CDR3 length: 16 residues.

This chain uses TRBV14 with TRBJ1-2, with D uncertain. Germline CDR1 reads SGHDN; CDR2 reads FVKESK. This CDR3 is 14 amino acids long. V was shortened by 1 base and J by 3 bases, with 9 bases between the two germline ends. CDR3 DNA sequence: TGTGCCAGCAGCCAAGTGGCTCTAGACTATGGCTACACCTTC. Its protein product is CASSQVALDYGYTF.

This clonotype was counted only a few times. The chain couples TRBV24-1 to TRBJ1-5; the D is unclear. CDR3 size: 14 residues. Germline CDR1 KGHDR, CDR2 SFDVKD. V was pared by 0 bases and J by 3 bases, with 5 bases between. CDR3 in amino acids: CATSDLQTNQPQHF. The DNA of the CDR3 is TGTGCCACCAGTGATTTGCAGACCAATCAGCCCCAGCATTTT.

J is TRBJ2-7 and V is TRBV4-1, with D unclear. Deletions cut 0 bases from V and 3 bases from J, with 9 bases between. Germline V gene lookup returns CDR1 MGHRA and CDR2 YSYEKL. The CDR3 runs 14 residues. In DNA form, the CDR3 reads TGCGCCAGCAGCCAAGATATCCCCATCTACGAGCAGTACTTC. Its translation is CASSQDIPIYEQYF.

The chain employs TRBV7-6 and TRBJ1-2; D gene ambiguous. This CDR3 has 12 amino acids. V lost 0 bases and J 10 bases, leaving 9 bases between the germline ends. Germline loops: CDR1 SGHVS, CDR2 FNYEAQ. CDR3 region: CASSLARGDYTF. DNA of the CDR3: TGTGCCAGCAGCTTAGCTCGGGGAGACTACACCTTC.

This chain links TRBV4-1 with TRBJ1-6; unclear D gene. V dropped 3 bases and J dropped 3 bases, with 12 bases sitting between them. CDR3 length: 16 residues. Germline lookup yields CDR1 MGHRA and CDR2 YSYEKL. The CDR3 region is CASSQDPIYYNSPLHF. The CDR3 DNA sequence: TGCGCCAGCAGCCAGGACCCAATATACTATAATTCACCCCTCCACTTT.

The genes are TRBV18 and TRBJ2-5, with no clear D. The CDR3 is 14 residues long. Deletions cut 1 base from V and 1 base from J, with 7 bases between. CDR1 is KGHSH and CDR2 is LQKENI in the germline V gene. CDR3 nucleotides: TGTGCCAGCTCACCACGGGCAGCCCAAGAGACCCAGTACTTC. Translation gives CASSPRAAQETQYF.

The chain employs TRBV7-6 and TRBJ1-4; TRBD1 might be the D (6 bases). Trimming stripped 2 bases from V and 5 bases from J, with 12 bases between. Germline V gene lookup returns CDR1 SGHVS and CDR2 FNYEAQ. This CDR3 comprises 15 residues. The CDR3 loop reads CASSLFGQTNEKLFF. The CDR3 coding sequence is TGTGCCAGCAGCTTATTCGGACAGACCAATGAAAAACTGTTTTTT.

With regard to this clonotype: This may be a read error: a much more frequent sequence differs by one nucleotide. The rearrangement joins TRBV7-4 to TRBJ2-1, with D tentatively TRBD1 (6 bases). Looked up from germline, CDR1 is SGHVT and CDR2 is SQSDAQ. The CDR3 is 13 amino acids. The CDR3 is CASYRTAENEQLF. CDR3 bases: TGTGCCAGCTACCGGACAGCGGAGAATGAGCAGCTCTTC. Full variable domain (remainder filled in from reference TRBV7-4 and TRBJ2-1): GAGVSQSPRYKVAKRGRDVALRCDSISGHVTLYWYRQTLGQGSEVLTYSQSDAQRDKSGRPSGRFSAERPERSVSTLKIQRTEQGDSAVYLCASYRTAENEQLFGPGTRLTVL.

This clonotype was observed a handful of times. The chain joins TRBV7-6 to TRBJ1-3; D unresolved. Trimming left V 1 base short and J 1 base short, with 11 bases between. Germline V gene data show CDR1 as SGHVS and CDR2 as FNYEAQ. The CDR3 contains 16 residues. Here the CDR3 reads CASSLDVRISGNTIYF. CDR3 coding DNA: TGTGCCAGCAGCTTAGACGTACGGATATCTGGAAACACCATATATTTT.

The rearrangement uses TRBV7-6 and TRBJ1-6; 7 bases line up with TRBD1. The V segment lost 3 bases and the J segment 8 bases; nucleotides outside the gene matches: 4. Germline V CDR1 and CDR2: SGHVS, FNYEAQ. The CDR3 covers 14 residues. The CDR3 DNA reads as TGTGCCAGCAGCTTCACAGGGGTGGATTCACCCCTCCACTTT. This gives the protein CASSFTGVDSPLHF.

The chain joins TRBV19 to TRBJ2-1; 8 nucleotides agree with TRBD2. The CDR3 contains 15 residues. V lost 2 bases, J lost 6 bases, and 6 bases stayed unmatched. Germline CDR1 LNHDA, CDR2 SQIVND (reference sequence). The CDR3 is CASSISGGPRNEQFF. In DNA form, the CDR3 reads TGTGCCAGTAGTATATCGGGGGGGCCCCGCAATGAGCAGTTCTTC.

CDR3 nucleotides: TGTGCCAGCAGTCACGGGACAGATAATTCACCCCTCCACTTT. Residues: CASSHGTDNSPLHF. The chain carries TRBV27 and TRBJ1-6, with TRBD1 identical over 7 bases. Germline V lookup: CDR1 MNHEY, CDR2 SMNVEV (reference sequence). This CDR3 region has 14 residues. Trimming at V came to 5 bases and at J to 5 bases, leaving 3 bases not matched to a gene.